This T cell receptor beta chain was sequenced during a study of blood T cell repertoires in COVID-19. Across the study: T cells, B-cell-depleted T cells, or PBMCs supplied cDNA or gDNA.

The trim removed 0 bases at V and 8 bases at J, leaving 5 bases unmatched. This CDR3 region has 14 residues. The V gene's germline CDR1 is LGHNA and CDR2 YSLEER. Original handling: Reference gene primer amplification yielded estimated nucleated cell counts. Some clones are missing from TCRdb's copy, which holds only in-frame ones; the method was immunoSEQ multiplex PCR. V, J and clone size reflect that table, while D and trimming were determined from the DNA. The top ten hold about 2% of the sample, which has more than 100,000 clones, about 78% seen once. This chain joins TRBV4-3 and TRBJ1-2, with 8 nucleotides matching TRBD1. Sequenced sample: peripheral blood. The receptor comes from a man between 65 and 85 years old with acute or convalescent COVID-19. CDR3 amino acids: CASSQDSTGVGYTF. CDR3 sequence (DNA): TGCGCCAGCAGCCAAGATTCGACAGGGGTGGGCTACACCTTC.